These 4 T cell receptor beta chains came from one sample sequenced in a study of blood T cells in healthy people across ages. A second PCR of roughly 7 to 11 cycles used a sample-barcoded 5' primer and a J-beta primer mix. A single record per CDR3 protein comes from TCRdb applying MiXCR to the 5' RACE reads. Altogether about 1 million distinct CDR3 sequences are present, roughly 45% being singletons, with the ten largest covering approximately 20%. The sequenced sample was blood. These receptor sequences come from a woman aged 55-75 years in good health.

This clonotype appeared a few times. V usage is TRBV6-5 and J usage is TRBJ2-1; TRBD2 matches at 7 bases. The CDR3 has 16 residues. The germline V gene has CDR1 MNHEY and CDR2 SVGAGI. V gave up 0 bases and J gave up 10 bases; unmatched junction bases: 12. Here the CDR3 reads CASSYSMKETGGEQFF. CDR3 nucleotides: TGTGCCAGCAGTTACTCGATGAAGGAAACCGGGGGGGAGCAGTTCTTC.

The V and J genes are TRBV9 and TRBJ2-3; no firm D call. Deletions cut 0 bases from V and 3 bases from J, with 8 bases between. The CDR3 has 14 residues. The germline V gene encodes CDR1 SGDLS and CDR2 YYNGEE. The CDR3 nucleotides read TGTGCCAGCAGCGTAGGGCCTGTTACAGATACGCAGTATTTT. Protein: CASSVGPVTDTQYF.

This clonotype has more than one count but fewer than ten. The V call is TRBV27, the J call TRBJ1-5; D may be TRBD1 (6 bases). Germline values: CDR1 MNHEY, CDR2 SMNVEV (reference sequence). CDR3 length equals 19 residues. V was pared by 6 bases and J by 2 bases, with 26 bases between. In nucleotides, the CDR3 is TGTGCCAGCAGCTCGCTCCGTACCGGGACACTCGGTGGCAATCAGCCCCAGCATTTT. It specifies CASSSLRTGTLGGNQPQHF.

The chain is built from TRBV10-3 and TRBJ2-1, with D possibly TRBD1 on 5 matching bases. There are 12 residues in the CDR3. Germline assignment: CDR1 ENHRY and CDR2 SYGVKD. The V gene lost 9 bases and the J gene lost 7 bases, with 13 bases spanning the gap. The CDR3 DNA is TGTGCCATACTGTCTGACAGTAATGAGCAGTTCTTC. Residues: CAILSDSNEQFF.